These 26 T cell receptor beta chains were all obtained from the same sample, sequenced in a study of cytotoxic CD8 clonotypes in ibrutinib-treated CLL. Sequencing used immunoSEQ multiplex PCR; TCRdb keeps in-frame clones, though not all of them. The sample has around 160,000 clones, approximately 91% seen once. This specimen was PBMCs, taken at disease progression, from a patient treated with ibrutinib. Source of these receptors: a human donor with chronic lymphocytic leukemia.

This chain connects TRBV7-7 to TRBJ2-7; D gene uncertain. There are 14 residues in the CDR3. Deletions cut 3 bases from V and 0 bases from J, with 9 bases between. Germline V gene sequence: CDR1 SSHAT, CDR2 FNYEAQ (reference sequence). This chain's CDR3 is CASSFADTSYEQYF. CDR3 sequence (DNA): TGTGCCAGCAGCTTCGCAGATACCTCCTACGAGCAGTACTTC. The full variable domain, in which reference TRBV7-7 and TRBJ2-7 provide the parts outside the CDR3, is GAGVSQSPRYKVTKRGQDVTLRCDPISSHATLYWYQQALGQGPEFLTYFNYEAQPDKSGLPSDRFSAERPEGSISTLTIQRTEQRDSAMYRCASSFADTSYEQYFGPGTRLTVT.

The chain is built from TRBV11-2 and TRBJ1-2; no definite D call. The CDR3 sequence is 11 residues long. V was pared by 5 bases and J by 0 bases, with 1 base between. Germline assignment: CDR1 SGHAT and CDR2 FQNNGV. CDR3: CASSPNYGYTF. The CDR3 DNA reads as TGTGCCAGCAGCCCTAACTATGGCTACACCTTC.

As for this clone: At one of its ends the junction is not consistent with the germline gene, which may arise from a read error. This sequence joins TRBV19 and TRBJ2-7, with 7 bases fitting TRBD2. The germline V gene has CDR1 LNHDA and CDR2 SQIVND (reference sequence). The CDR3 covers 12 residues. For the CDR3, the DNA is TGTGCCAGTAGTACTAGCGGAGGAAACCCTAAATTC. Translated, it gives CASSTSGGNPKF.

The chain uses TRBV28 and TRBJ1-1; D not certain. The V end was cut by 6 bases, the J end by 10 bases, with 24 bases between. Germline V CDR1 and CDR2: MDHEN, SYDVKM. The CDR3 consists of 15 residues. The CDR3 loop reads CASSLPPSLRSRAFF. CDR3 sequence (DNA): TGTGCCAGCAGCCTCCCCCCCTCTTTGAGATCAAGAGCTTTCTTT.

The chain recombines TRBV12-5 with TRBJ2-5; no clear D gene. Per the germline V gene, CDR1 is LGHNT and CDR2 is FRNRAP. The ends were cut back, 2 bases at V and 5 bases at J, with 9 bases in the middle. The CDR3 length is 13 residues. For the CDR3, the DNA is TGTGCTAGTGGTTTGCCCCTTGGGGAGACCCAGTACTTC. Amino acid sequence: CASGLPLGETQYF.

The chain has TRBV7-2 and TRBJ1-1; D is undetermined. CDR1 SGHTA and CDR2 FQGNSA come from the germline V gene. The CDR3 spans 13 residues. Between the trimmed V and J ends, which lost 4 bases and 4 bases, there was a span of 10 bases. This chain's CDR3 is CASSYQVSTEAFF. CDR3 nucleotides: TGTGCCAGCAGCTACCAGGTGAGCACTGAAGCTTTCTTT.

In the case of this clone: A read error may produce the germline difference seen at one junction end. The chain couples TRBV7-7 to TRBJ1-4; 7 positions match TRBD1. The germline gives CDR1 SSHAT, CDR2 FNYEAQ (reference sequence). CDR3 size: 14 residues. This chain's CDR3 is CASSPGQSNEKLFF. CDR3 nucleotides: TGTGCTAGCAGCCCGGGACAGTCTAATGAAAAACTGTTTTTT.

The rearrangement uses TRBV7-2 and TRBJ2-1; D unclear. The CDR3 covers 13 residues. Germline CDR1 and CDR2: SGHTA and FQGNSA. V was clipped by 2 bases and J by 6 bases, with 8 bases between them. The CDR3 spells CASSLIGFNEQFF. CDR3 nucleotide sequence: TGTGCCAGCAGCTTAATTGGTTTCAATGAGCAGTTCTTC. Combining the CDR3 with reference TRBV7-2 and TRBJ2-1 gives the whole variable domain GAGVSQSPSNKVTEKGKDVELRCDPISGHTALYWYRQSLGQGLEFLIYFQGNSAPDKSGLPSDRFSAERTGGSVSTLTIQRTQQEDSAVYLCASSLIGFNEQFFGPGTRLTVL.

CDR3 nucleotides: TGTGCCAGCAGGGGACAGGGGAATCAGCCCCAGCATTTT. Its protein product is CASRGQGNQPQHF. The chain carries TRBV2 and TRBJ1-5, with 10 bases fitting TRBD1. CDR1 is SNHLY and CDR2 is FYNNEI in the germline V gene. The CDR3 length is 13 residues. With V trimmed by 6 bases and J by 4 bases, 0 bases remained unmatched.

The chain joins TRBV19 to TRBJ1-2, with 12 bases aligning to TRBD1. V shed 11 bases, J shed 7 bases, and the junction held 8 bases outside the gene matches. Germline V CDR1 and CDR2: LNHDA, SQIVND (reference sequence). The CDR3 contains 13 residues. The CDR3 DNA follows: TGTGCCTCAGGGGGACAGGGGGCGATTGGCTACACCTTC. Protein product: CASGGQGAIGYTF. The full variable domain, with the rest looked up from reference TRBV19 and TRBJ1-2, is DGGITQSPKYLFRKEGQNVTLSCEQNLNHDAMYWYRQDPGQGLRLIYYSQIVNDFQKGDIAEGYSVSREKKESFPLTVTSAQKNPTAFYLCASGGQGAIGYTFGSGTRLTVV.

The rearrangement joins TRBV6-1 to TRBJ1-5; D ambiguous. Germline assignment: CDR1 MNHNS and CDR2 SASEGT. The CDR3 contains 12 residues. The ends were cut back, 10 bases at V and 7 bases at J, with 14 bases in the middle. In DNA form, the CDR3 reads TGTGCCACTTACGACCCGGGGCAGCCCCAGCATTTT. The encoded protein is CATYDPGQPQHF.

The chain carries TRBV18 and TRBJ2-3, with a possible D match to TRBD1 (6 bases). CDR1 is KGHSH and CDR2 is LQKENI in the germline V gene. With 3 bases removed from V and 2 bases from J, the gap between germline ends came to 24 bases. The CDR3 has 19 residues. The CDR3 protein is CASSPGASTGLVNTDTQYF. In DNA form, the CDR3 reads TGTGCCAGCTCACCGGGGGCCAGTACAGGCCTGGTTAACACAGATACGCAGTATTTT.

CDR3 protein: CASSQSPGRDFNEQFF. CDR3 nucleotide sequence: TGCGCCAGCAGCCAGTCCCCGGGACGGGACTTCAATGAGCAGTTCTTC. This chain links TRBV4-1 with TRBJ2-1; possible D gene TRBD2, 6 bases. The CDR3 totals 16 residues. Trimming pared 3 bases from V and 6 bases from J, leaving 18 bases between. Germline V lookup: CDR1 MGHRA, CDR2 YSYEKL.

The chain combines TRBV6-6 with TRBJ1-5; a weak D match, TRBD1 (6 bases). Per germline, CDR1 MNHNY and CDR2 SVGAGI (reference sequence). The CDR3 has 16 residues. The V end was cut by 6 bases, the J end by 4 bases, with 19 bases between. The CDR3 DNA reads TGTGCCAGCAGCGGGAAGGGACACATAGCGAATCAGCCCCAGCATTTT. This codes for CASSGKGHIANQPQHF.

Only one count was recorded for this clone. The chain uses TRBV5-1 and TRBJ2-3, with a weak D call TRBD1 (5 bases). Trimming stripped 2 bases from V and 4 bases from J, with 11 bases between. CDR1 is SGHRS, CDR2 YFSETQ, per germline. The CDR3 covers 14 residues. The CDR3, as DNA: TGCGCCAGCAGCTTCCCAGGGCTTGCAGATACGCAGTATTTT. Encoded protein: CASSFPGLADTQYF.

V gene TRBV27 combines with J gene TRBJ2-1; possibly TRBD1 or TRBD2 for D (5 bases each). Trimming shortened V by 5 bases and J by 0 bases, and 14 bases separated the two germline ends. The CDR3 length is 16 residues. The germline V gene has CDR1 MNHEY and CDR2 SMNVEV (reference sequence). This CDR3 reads CASSTPGTYSYNEQFF. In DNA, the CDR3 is TGTGCCAGCAGTACCCCCGGGACCTACTCCTACAATGAGCAGTTCTTC.

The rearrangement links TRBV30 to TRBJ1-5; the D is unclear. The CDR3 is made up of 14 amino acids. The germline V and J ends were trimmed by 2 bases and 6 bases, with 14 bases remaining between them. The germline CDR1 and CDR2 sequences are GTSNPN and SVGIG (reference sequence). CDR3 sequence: CAWSLGSLFQPQHF. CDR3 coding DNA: TGTGCCTGGAGTTTAGGGTCGTTATTTCAGCCCCAGCATTTT.

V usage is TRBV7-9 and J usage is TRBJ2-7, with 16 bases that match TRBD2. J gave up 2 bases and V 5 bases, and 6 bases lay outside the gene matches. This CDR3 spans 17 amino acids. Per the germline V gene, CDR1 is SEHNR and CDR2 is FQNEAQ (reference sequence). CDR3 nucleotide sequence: TGTGCCAGCAGCCCCGGGACTAGCGGGAGGGTTACCTACGAGCAGTACTTC. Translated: CASSPGTSGRVTYEQYF.

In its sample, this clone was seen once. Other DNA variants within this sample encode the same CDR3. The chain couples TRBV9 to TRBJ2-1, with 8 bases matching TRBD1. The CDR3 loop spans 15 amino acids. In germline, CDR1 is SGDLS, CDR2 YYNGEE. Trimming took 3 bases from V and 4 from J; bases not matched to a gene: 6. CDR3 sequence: CASSAAGGSYNEQFF. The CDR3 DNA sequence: TGTGCCAGCAGCGCAGCAGGGGGCAGTTACAATGAGCAGTTCTTC.

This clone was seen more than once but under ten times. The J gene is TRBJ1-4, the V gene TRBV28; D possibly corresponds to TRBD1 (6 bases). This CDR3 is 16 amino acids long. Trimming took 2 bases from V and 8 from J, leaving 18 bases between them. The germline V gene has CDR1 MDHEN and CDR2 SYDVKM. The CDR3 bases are TGTGCCAGCAGTTTAGGGGGGCCCAGCGGTCAGGAAAAACTGTTTTTT. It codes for CASSLGGPSGQEKLFF. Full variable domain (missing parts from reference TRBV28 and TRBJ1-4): DVKVTQSSRYLVKRTGEKVFLECVQDMDHENMFWYRQDPGLGLRLIYFSYDVKMKEKGDIPEGYSVSREKKERFSLILESASTNQTSMYLCASSLGGPSGQEKLFFGSGTQLSVL.

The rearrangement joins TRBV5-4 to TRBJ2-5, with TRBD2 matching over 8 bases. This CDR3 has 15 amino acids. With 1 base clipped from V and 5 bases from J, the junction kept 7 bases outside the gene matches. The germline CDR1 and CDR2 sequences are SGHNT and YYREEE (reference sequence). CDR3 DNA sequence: TGTGCCAGCAGCTTGCAAGCGGGAGTAAGGGAGACCCAGTACTTC. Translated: CASSLQAGVRETQYF. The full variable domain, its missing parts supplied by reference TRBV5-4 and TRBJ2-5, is ETGVTQSPTHLIKTRGQQVTLRCSSQSGHNTVSWYQQALGQGPQFIFQYYREEENGRGNFPPRFSGLQFPNYSSELNVNALELDDSALYLCASSLQAGVRETQYFGPGTRLLVL.

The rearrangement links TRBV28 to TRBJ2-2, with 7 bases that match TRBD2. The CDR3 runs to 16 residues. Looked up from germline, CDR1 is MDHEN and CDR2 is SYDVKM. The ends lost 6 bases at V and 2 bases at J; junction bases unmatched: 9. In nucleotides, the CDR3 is TGTGCCAGCAGGCCCACACTAGCGTCTAACACCGGGGAGCTGTTTTTT. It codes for CASRPTLASNTGELFF.

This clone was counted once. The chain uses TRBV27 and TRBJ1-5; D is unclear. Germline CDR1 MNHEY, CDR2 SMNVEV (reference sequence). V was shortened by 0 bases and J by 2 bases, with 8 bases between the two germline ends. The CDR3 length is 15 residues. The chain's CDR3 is CASSLSWVGNQPQHF. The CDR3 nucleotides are TGTGCCAGCAGTTTATCGTGGGTAGGCAATCAGCCCCAGCATTTT.

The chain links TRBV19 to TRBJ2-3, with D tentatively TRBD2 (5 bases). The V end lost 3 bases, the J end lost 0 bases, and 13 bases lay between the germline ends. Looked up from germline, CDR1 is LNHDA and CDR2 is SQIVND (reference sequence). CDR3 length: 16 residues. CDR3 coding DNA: TGTGCCAGTAGTATTCCGAGCGGCCCTAGCACAGATACGCAGTATTTT. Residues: CASSIPSGPSTDTQYF.

As DNA, the CDR3 is TGTGCCAGCAGTTTAATCAGAACCGGGGAGCTGTTTTTT. As protein: CASSLIRTGELFF. The chain carries TRBV28 and TRBJ2-2; unclear D gene. Germline V gene data show CDR1 as MDHEN and CDR2 as SYDVKM. The CDR3 sequence is 13 residues long. Trimming shortened V by 2 bases and J by 5 bases, and 6 bases separated the two germline ends.

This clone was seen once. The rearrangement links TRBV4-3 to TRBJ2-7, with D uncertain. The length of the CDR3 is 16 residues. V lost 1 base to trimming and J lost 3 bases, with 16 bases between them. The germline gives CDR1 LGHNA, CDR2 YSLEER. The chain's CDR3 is CASSQGSFGALYEQYF. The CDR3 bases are TGCGCCAGCAGCCAAGGTTCGTTCGGAGCCCTCTACGAGCAGTACTTC.